These 25 T cell receptor beta chains were sequenced from one sample in a study of response to subunit inactivated influenza vaccine. TCRdb re-called the RT-PCR reads through MiXCR, storing one row per CDR3 protein. The table has 500,000 or so distinct CDR3 sequences, 10% to 11% seen once. The input for sequencing was PBMCs from blood, taken 35 to 45 days after vaccination. The receptors shown here come from a man in his fifties who received an inactivated influenza vaccine.

This clonotype was detected many times. The V gene is TRBV9, the J gene TRBJ2-5; D is perhaps TRBD1 (7 bases). The V gene lost 3 bases and the J gene lost 5 bases, with 17 bases spanning the gap. This CDR3 has 15 amino acids. Germline-derived CDR1 and CDR2 are SGDLS and YYNGEE. This CDR3 reads CASSASGGGLETQYF. CDR3 bases: TGTGCCAGCAGCGCGTCAGGGGGAGGCTTGGAGACCCAGTACTTC. The whole variable domain, remainder taken from reference TRBV9 and TRBJ2-5, is DSGVTQTPKHLITATGQRVTLRCSPRSGDLSVYWYQQSLDQGLQFLIQYYNGEERAKGNILERFSAQQFPDLHSELNLSSLELGDSALYFCASSASGGGLETQYFGPGTRLLVL.

The table lists this clonotype with many counts. V is TRBV20-1 and J is TRBJ2-3; 10 nucleotides agree with TRBD1. V lost 1 base, J lost 0 bases, and 4 bases stayed unmatched. Germline V CDR1 and CDR2: DFQATT, SNEGSKA (reference sequence). The CDR3 sequence is 16 residues long. CDR3 nucleotide sequence: TGCAGTGCTAGAGCGACAGGGGGCTTAAGCACAGATACGCAGTATTTT. Encoded protein: CSARATGGLSTDTQYF.

This clonotype was observed a handful of times. CDR3 sequence: CASSLRPGAESSGANVLTF. DNA for the CDR3: TGTGCCAGCAGCCTCCGTCCCGGAGCGGAAAGCTCTGGGGCCAACGTCCTGACTTTC. The chain carries TRBV11-1 and TRBJ2-6; D perhaps matches TRBD2 (5 bases). The CDR3 has 19 residues. V lost 5 bases to trimming and J lost 0 bases, with 20 bases between them. Germline-derived CDR1 and CDR2 are SGHAT and FQDESV (reference sequence).

This clonotype was recorded at least ten times. This chain links TRBV12-3 or TRBV12-4 with TRBJ1-6; D is unclear. The CDR3 extends over 14 amino acids. V gave up 1 base and J gave up 5 bases, with 6 bases separating them. For the CDR3, the DNA is TGTGCCAGCAGTTTAGGCAGCAATAATTCACCCCTCCACTTT. Its protein is CASSLGSNNSPLHF.

The gene calls are TRBV5-1 and TRBJ2-7; TRBD2 agrees at 13 bases. The V segment lost 4 bases and the J segment 0 bases; nucleotides outside the gene matches: 7. The CDR3 loop spans 17 amino acids. CDR1 and CDR2 from the germline V gene are SGHRS and YFSETQ. The CDR3 DNA is TGCGCCAGCAGCCCGGGACTAGCGGGATCGACCTCCTACGAGCAGTACTTC. It is translated as CASSPGLAGSTSYEQYF.

This clonotype was observed a handful of times. The genes are TRBV7-8 and TRBJ2-2; the match to TRBD2 covers 14 bases. Germline CDR1 SGHVS, CDR2 FQNEAQ. The CDR3 runs 15 residues. J was trimmed by 5 bases and V by 8 bases; bases with no gene match: 4. Here the CDR3 DNA reads TGTGCCAGCGGGGGGACTAGCGGGAGTACCGGGGAGCTGTTTTTT. It encodes CASGGTSGSTGELFF.

The chain recombines TRBV7-9 with TRBJ2-7; D perhaps matches TRBD2 (6 bases). CDR1 is SEHNR, CDR2 FQNEAQ, per germline (reference sequence). Trimming shortened V by 5 bases and J by 5 bases, and 13 bases separated the two germline ends. The length of the CDR3 is 13 residues. CDR3 nucleotides: TGTGCCAGCAGCCGTGGGACTGACAACGAGCAGTACTTC. Translating gives CASSRGTDNEQYF. Full variable domain (remainder filled in from reference TRBV7-9 and TRBJ2-7): DTGVSQNPRHKITKRGQNVTFRCDPISEHNRLYWYRQTLGQGPEFLTYFQNEAQLEKSRLLSDRFSAERPKGSFSTLEIQRTEQGDSAMYLCASSRGTDNEQYFGPGTRLTVT.

This clonotype was observed a few times. The gene calls are TRBV4-3 and TRBJ2-1; weak D call: TRBD1 (5 bases). The ends were cut back, 3 bases at V and 5 bases at J, with 20 bases in the middle. This CDR3 has 17 residues. Germline CDR1 and CDR2: LGHNA and YSLEER. The CDR3 DNA follows: TGCGCCAGCAGCCAGCTCCTGCTGGGGCAAGGGGACAATGAGCAGTTCTTC. Translated: CASSQLLLGQGDNEQFF.

This clonotype was seen a few times. This rearrangement joins TRBV6-2 or TRBV6-3 to TRBJ2-1; possible D gene TRBD1, 6 bases. V lost 6 bases, J lost 5 bases, and 17 bases lay in between. The CDR3 is 15 amino acids. The V gene's germline CDR1 is MNHEY and CDR2 SVGEGT. CDR3 DNA sequence: TGTGCCAGCAGACTTCCCGACAGGTTAAACAATGAGCAGTTCTTC. Its translation: CASRLPDRLNNEQFF.

The table lists this clonotype with a few counts. The V and J genes are TRBV5-1 and TRBJ1-2; TRBD1 matches 7 bases. CDR1 and CDR2 (germline): SGHRS, YFSETQ. The CDR3 has 13 residues. Losses at the gene ends were 4 bases for V and 2 bases for J; bases not matched to a gene: 2. CDR3: CASSGTENYGYTF. CDR3 nucleotides: TGCGCCAGCAGCGGGACAGAGAACTATGGCTACACCTTC.

This clonotype showed up just a few times. At one end the junction does not follow the germline gene, possibly because of a read error. The V gene is TRBV12-3 or TRBV12-4, the J gene TRBJ2-1; TRBD2 matches 9 bases. This CDR3 is 12 amino acids long. CDR3 bases: TGTGCCAGCAGTTCGTCCGGGACTAGCCAGCTCTTC. Translated: CASSSSGTSQLF.

This rearrangement joins TRBV10-3 to TRBJ2-3, with D possibly matching TRBD1 (6 bases). CDR1 is ENHRY, CDR2 SYGVKD, per germline. The V end was cut by 6 bases, the J end by 7 bases, with 20 bases between. The CDR3 totals 15 residues. CDR3: CAIREDSKVGNTQYF. The CDR3 DNA is TGTGCCATCAGGGAGGACAGTAAGGTGGGCAATACGCAGTATTTT.

This clonotype showed up many times. V is TRBV10-1 and J is TRBJ1-1, with D tentatively TRBD1 (6 bases). There are 13 residues in the CDR3. V was trimmed by 4 bases and J by 7 bases, leaving 13 bases between them. In germline, CDR1 is WNHNN, CDR2 SYGVQD (reference sequence). The CDR3 DNA follows: TGCGCCAGCAGTGTAAACAGGGCCTATGAAGCTTTCTTT. The encoded protein is CASSVNRAYEAFF.

This clonotype occurred a few times. This sequence joins TRBV20-1 and TRBJ2-4; TRBD2 agrees at 7 bases. The CDR3 contains 12 residues. V was clipped by 5 bases and J by 8 bases; unmatched bases: 6. Germline values: CDR1 DFQATT, CDR2 SNEGSKA (reference sequence). The CDR3 protein is CSAGGDDDIQYF. Here the CDR3 DNA reads TGCAGTGCTGGGGGGGACGACGACATTCAGTACTTC.

This clonotype was seen more than once but under ten times. The genes are TRBV6-1 and TRBJ2-3; 10 positions agree with TRBD2. J gave up 1 base and V 10 bases, and 2 bases lay outside the gene matches. In germline, CDR1 is MNHNS, CDR2 SASEGT. This CDR3 contains 13 residues. The CDR3 region is CATLAGGTDTQYF. Written as DNA, the CDR3 is TGTGCCACTCTAGCGGGGGGCACAGATACGCAGTATTTT.

A few counts support this clonotype. The chain is built from TRBV10-3 and TRBJ2-7, with 12 bases that match TRBD2. Germline V gives CDR1 ENHRY, CDR2 SYGVKD. This CDR3 region has 15 residues. The ends lost 3 bases at V and 3 bases at J; junction bases unmatched: 3. The CDR3 sequence: CAISDSTSGSYEQYF. CDR3 sequence (DNA): TGTGCCATCAGTGATTCGACTAGCGGGAGCTACGAGCAGTACTTC.

This clonotype was counted between two and nine times. This sequence joins TRBV5-6 and TRBJ2-1, with 11 bases lining up with TRBD1. The CDR3 sequence is 16 residues long. V lost 0 bases, J lost 8 bases, and 7 bases stayed unmatched. Germline values: CDR1 SGHDT, CDR2 YYEEEE. DNA of the CDR3: TGTGCCAGCAGCTTGGCCCCGGGACAGGGGGACGATGAGCAGTTCTTC. The encoded protein is CASSLAPGQGDDEQFF. The variable domain in full, completed from reference TRBV5-6 and TRBJ2-1, reads DAGVTQSPTHLIKTRGQQVTLRCSPKSGHDTVSWYQQALGQGPQFIFQYYEEEERQRGNFPDRFSGHQFPNYSSELNVNALLLGDSALYLCASSLAPGQGDDEQFFGPGTRLTVL.

The chain is built from TRBV6-5 and TRBJ1-4; no clear D gene. The germline gives CDR1 MNHEY, CDR2 SVGAGI. Trimming pared 4 bases from V and 5 bases from J, leaving 11 bases between. The CDR3 is made up of 14 amino acids. CDR3 protein: CASSSPSLNEKLFF. Here the CDR3 DNA reads TGTGCCAGCAGTTCCCCGTCCTTAAATGAAAAACTGTTTTTT.

The chain employs TRBV20-1 and TRBJ2-1; no reliable D call. The CDR3 consists of 12 residues. The V and J ends lost 4 bases and 4 bases respectively, with 8 bases between them. Germline CDR1 is DFQATT and CDR2 is SNEGSKA (reference sequence). The CDR3 protein is CSANDDYNEQFF. CDR3 sequence (DNA): TGCAGTGCTAACGACGATTACAATGAGCAGTTCTTC.

This clonotype appeared a single time. The rearrangement links TRBV20-1 to TRBJ2-7, with 8 bases that match TRBD2. The CDR3 is made up of 16 amino acids. The V gene end was trimmed by 3 bases and the J gene end by 2 bases; junction bases not matched to a gene: 12. Germline V gene sequence: CDR1 DFQATT, CDR2 SNEGSKA (reference sequence). CDR3 in DNA: TGCAGTGCTAGGGAAATCGACGGGGGGGCCGCCTACGAGCAGTACTTC. Its protein product is CSAREIDGGAAYEQYF.

The V gene is TRBV28, the J gene TRBJ2-7; the D gene is possibly TRBD1 (5 bases). The V end was cut by 5 bases, the J end by 9 bases, with 11 bases between. Germline loops: CDR1 MDHEN, CDR2 SYDVKM. The CDR3 has 11 residues. The CDR3 loop is CASSQTGAQYF. The CDR3, as DNA: TGTGCCAGCAGTCAAACAGGCGCGCAGTACTTC.

This clonotype has a count of ten or more. This rearrangement joins TRBV4-3 to TRBJ2-5; D remains ambiguous. Germline V gene lookup returns CDR1 LGHNA and CDR2 YSLEER. The CDR3 loop spans 15 amino acids. Trimming took off 3 bases at V and 1 base at J, with 12 bases between the two ends. CDR3 sequence reads: CASSQGTAFQETQYF. The CDR3 nucleotides are TGCGCCAGCAGCCAGGGTACGGCGTTCCAAGAGACCCAGTACTTC.

This clonotype came up a few times. The chain recombines TRBV6-1 with TRBJ2-5; 9 bases fit TRBD2. With 2 bases clipped from V and 6 bases from J, the junction kept 4 bases outside the gene matches. This CDR3 is 14 amino acids long. The germline CDR1 and CDR2 sequences are MNHNS and SASEGT. The CDR3 sequence: CASSETSGPKTQYF. CDR3 nucleotide sequence: TGTGCCAGCAGTGAAACTAGCGGGCCAAAGACCCAGTACTTC.

This clonotype has just a few counts. This chain connects TRBV6-5 to TRBJ2-5, with D possibly matching TRBD2 (5 bases). The CDR3 is made up of 14 amino acids. Germline V gene lookup returns CDR1 MNHEY and CDR2 SVGAGI. The V and J ends lost 3 bases and 4 bases respectively, with 12 bases between them. This CDR3 is CASSYLSSGETQYF. The CDR3 bases are TGTGCCAGCAGTTATCTTTCCAGCGGAGAGACCCAGTACTTC.

The chain links TRBV5-1 to TRBJ2-7, with 10 bases fitting TRBD2. The junction had 7 bases not matched to a gene; V was cut back by 4 bases and J by 0 bases. This CDR3 has 16 amino acids. Germline V lookup: CDR1 SGHRS, CDR2 YFSETQ. CDR3 coding DNA: TGCGCCAGCAGCCCTAGCGGGGGCCTCAGCTCCTACGAGCAGTACTTC. Translation gives CASSPSGGLSSYEQYF.